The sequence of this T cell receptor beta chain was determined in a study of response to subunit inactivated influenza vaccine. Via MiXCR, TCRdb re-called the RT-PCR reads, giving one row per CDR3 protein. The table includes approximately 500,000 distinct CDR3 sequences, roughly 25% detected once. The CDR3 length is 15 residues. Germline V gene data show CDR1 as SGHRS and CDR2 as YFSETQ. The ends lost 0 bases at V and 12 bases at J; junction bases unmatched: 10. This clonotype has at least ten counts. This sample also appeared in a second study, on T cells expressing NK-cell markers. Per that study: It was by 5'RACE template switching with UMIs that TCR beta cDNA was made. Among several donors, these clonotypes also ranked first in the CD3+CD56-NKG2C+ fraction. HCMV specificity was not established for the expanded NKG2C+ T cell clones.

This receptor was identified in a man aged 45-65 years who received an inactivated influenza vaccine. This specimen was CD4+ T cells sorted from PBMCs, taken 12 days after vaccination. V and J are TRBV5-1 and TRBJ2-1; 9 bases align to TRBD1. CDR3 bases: TGCGCCAGCAGCTTGGAGGGCGGACAGGGGAATATGCAGTTCTTC. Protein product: CASSLEGGQGNMQFF.